This T cell receptor (beta chain) came from a study of shared clonotypes between healthy human individuals. General study points: Collection of samples was limited to blood; tissue repertoires likely differ.

Profiled with immunoSEQ multiplex PCR; TCRdb holds only in-frame clones, not every one. This table holds fewer than 200,000 clones, approximately 95% found once. This clone was counted a single time. No antigen is known for it. V was pared by 6 bases and J by 10 bases, with 16 bases between. The CDR3 has 13 residues. Germline assignment: CDR1 MNHEY and CDR2 SVGAGI. This receptor was identified in a woman under 40 in good health. J is TRBJ2-1 and V is TRBV6-5; D unclear. Sequenced material: naive CD4+ T cells sorted from blood. Subset meaning: CD45RA+ positively selected. The CDR3 here is CASRNPPAREQFF. For the CDR3, the DNA is TGTGCCAGCAGAAACCCCCCTGCGCGGGAGCAGTTCTTC.